A single sample is the source of the 6 T cell receptor beta chains below, sequenced in a study of blood T cell repertoires in COVID-19 (TCRdb year 2020). The library was prepared using the immunoSEQ multiplex PCR assay. TCRdb holds this immuneACCESS table with in-frame rearrangements only. Some clones are missing; in checked studies, unresolved V genes explain under half, and the rest has no known cause. For this sample there are approximately 160,000 clones; 90% to 95% appear just once. Of the sample, about 0.54% falls within the top ten clones. The sample consisted of peripheral blood. These receptors originate from a man aged 45-65 years with acute or convalescent COVID-19.

This chain joins TRBV19 and TRBJ1-2; possible D gene TRBD1, 5 bases. This CDR3 has 15 amino acids. Germline V gives CDR1 LNHDA, CDR2 SQIVND (reference sequence). Trimming took off 0 bases at V and 7 bases at J, with 15 bases between the two ends. As DNA, the CDR3 is TGTGCCAGTAGTATAGATAATTGGACATGGCTTGGCTACACCTTC. As protein: CASSIDNWTWLGYTF.

CDR3 sequence reads: CASSGGRLAGGETQYF. CDR3 DNA: TGTGCCAGCAGCGGCGGCCGACTAGCGGGTGGTGAGACCCAGTACTTC. J is TRBJ2-5 and V is TRBV11-2; 10 bases are a match to TRBD2. The CDR3 length is 16 residues. The germline V gene encodes CDR1 SGHAT and CDR2 FQNNGV. Unmatched junction bases numbered 11, after V lost 5 bases and J lost 5 bases.

CDR3 sequence: CASSLVGTGTPGANVLTF. In nucleotides, the CDR3 is TGCGCCAGCAGCTTGGTAGGGACAGGGACTCCTGGGGCCAACGTCCTGACTTTC. The V and J genes are TRBV5-1 and TRBJ2-6; 9 nucleotides agree with TRBD1. This CDR3 comprises 18 residues. V trimming: 0 bases; J trimming: 2 bases; junction bases outside the gene matches: 6. CDR1 and CDR2 from the germline V gene are SGHRS and YFSETQ.

This clone appeared once. The J gene is TRBJ1-2, the V gene TRBV30, with D unclear. The CDR3 loop spans 15 amino acids. Germline CDR1 reads GTSNPN; CDR2 reads SVGIG (reference sequence). V lost 1 base and J 0 bases, leaving 12 bases between the germline ends. The CDR3 loop is CAWSARLTANYGYTF. The CDR3 coding sequence is TGTGCCTGGAGTGCTCGACTGACCGCTAACTATGGCTACACCTTC. The entire variable domain, with the rest obtained from reference TRBV30 and TRBJ1-2, is as follows: SQTIHQWPATLVQPVGSPLSLECTVEGTSNPNLYWYRQAAGRGLQLLFYSVGIGQISSEVPQNLSASRPQDRQFILSSKKLLLSDSGFYLCAWSARLTANYGYTFGSGTRLTVV.

The V call is TRBV2, the J call TRBJ1-2; D ambiguous. CDR3 length: 13 residues. The V end was cut by 3 bases, the J end by 5 bases, with 10 bases between. The germline CDR1 and CDR2 sequences are SNHLY and FYNNEI. The CDR3 sequence is CASSDSPQYGYTF. Here the CDR3 DNA reads TGTGCCAGCAGTGATAGCCCGCAGTATGGCTACACCTTC.

V usage is TRBV14 and J usage is TRBJ2-7; no reliable D call. V lost 2 bases to trimming and J lost 2 bases, with 16 bases between them. The CDR3 has 16 amino acids. The germline gives CDR1 SGHDN, CDR2 FVKESK. CDR3 protein: CASSQSLSGRTYEQYF. The CDR3 nucleotides are TGTGCCAGCAGCCAAAGTCTCTCGGGTCGAACCTACGAGCAGTACTTC.